The following is a TCR beta chain sequence with its context. What it binds is unknown. Germline V gene data show CDR1 as DFQATT and CDR2 as SNEGSKA (reference sequence). The CDR3 spans 14 residues. V was pared by 0 bases and J by 5 bases, with 13 bases between. Researchers report isolating at least 6 million PBMCs per sample. Each sample provided at least 6 micrograms of extracted total RNA. This entry is derived from a study of blood T cells in healthy people across ages. Next came a second PCR, run for about 7 to 11 cycles, which used a sample-barcoded 5' primer along with a J-beta primer mix. TCRdb re-called the 5' RACE reads through MiXCR, storing one row per CDR3 protein. Of 700,000 to 850,000 distinct CDR3 sequences listed, about 55% are singletons. General study points: Long-lived donors carried more naive CD4+ cells and greater diversity than aged donors.

This sequence was found in an elderly man in good health. The sequenced sample consisted of blood. V is TRBV20-1 and J is TRBJ2-5; D is ambiguous. The CDR3 nucleotides read TGCAGTGCTAGAGATAGGGTCGGTAGGGAGACCCAGTACTTC. It is translated as CSARDRVGRETQYF.